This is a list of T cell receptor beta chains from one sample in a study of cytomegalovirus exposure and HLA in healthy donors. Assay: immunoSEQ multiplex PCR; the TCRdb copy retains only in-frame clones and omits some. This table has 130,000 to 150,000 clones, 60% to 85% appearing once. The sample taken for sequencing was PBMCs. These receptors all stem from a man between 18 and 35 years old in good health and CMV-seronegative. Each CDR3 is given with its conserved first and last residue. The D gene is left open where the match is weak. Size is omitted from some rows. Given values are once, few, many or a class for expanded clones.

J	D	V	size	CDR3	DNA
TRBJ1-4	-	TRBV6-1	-	CASSEQLSEKLFF	TGTGCCAGCAGTGAACAGTTAAGTGAAAAACTGTTTTTT
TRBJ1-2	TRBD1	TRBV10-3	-	CAMTSDRKEVGYTF	TGTGCCATGACTTCGGACAGGAAGGAGGTTGGCTACACCTTC
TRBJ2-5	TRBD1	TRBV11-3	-	CASSDRADETQYF	TGTGCCAGCTCCGACAGGGCAGATGAGACCCAGTACTTC
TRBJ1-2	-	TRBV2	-	CASSQTRNYGYTF	TGTGCCAGCAGCCAGACTCGTAACTATGGCTACACCTTC
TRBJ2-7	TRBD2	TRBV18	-	CASSPPAGGSYEQYF	TGTGCCAGCTCACCACCGGCGGGGGGCTCCTACGAGCAGTACTTC
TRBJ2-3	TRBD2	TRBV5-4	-	CASSLGGRADTQYF	TGTGCCAGCAGCTTGGGCGGGAGGGCAGATACGCAGTATTTT
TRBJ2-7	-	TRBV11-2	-	CASSLGSRGYEQYF	TGTGCCAGCAGCTTAGGGTCCAGGGGCTACGAGCAGTACTTC
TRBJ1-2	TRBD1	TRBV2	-	CASSEARDRSNYGYTF	TGTGCCAGCAGTGAAGCGAGGGACAGGTCTAACTATGGCTACACCTTC
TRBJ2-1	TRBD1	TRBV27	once	CASSLDPGQGARGEQFF	TGTGCCAGCAGTTTAGATCCGGGACAGGGGGCGCGGGGTGAGCAGTTCTTC
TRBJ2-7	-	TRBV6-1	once	CASSEAPRREASYEQYF	TGTGCCAGCAGTGAAGCGCCCCGGCGGGAAGCCTCCTACGAGCAGTACTTC
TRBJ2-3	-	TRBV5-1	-	CASSLGGAGSTDTQYF	TGCGCCAGCAGCTTGGGAGGGGCGGGGAGCACAGATACGCAGTATTTT
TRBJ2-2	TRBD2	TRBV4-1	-	CASSQGLALPSGELFF	TGCGCCAGCAGCCAAGGACTAGCCCTTCCATCCGGGGAGCTGTTTTTT
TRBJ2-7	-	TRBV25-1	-	CASTLDSYEQYF	TGTGCCAGCACCTTGGACAGTTACGAGCAGTACTTC
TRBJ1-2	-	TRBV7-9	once	CASSPGQNYGYTF	TGCGCCAGCAGCCCCGGACAGAACTATGGCTACACCTTC
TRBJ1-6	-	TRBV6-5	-	CASSEQRNNSPLHF	TGTGCCAGCAGTGAGCAGAGGAATAATTCACCCCTCCACTTT
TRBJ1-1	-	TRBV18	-	CASSPGGDTEAFF	TGTGCCAGCTCACCCGGCGGCGACACTGAAGCTTTCTTT
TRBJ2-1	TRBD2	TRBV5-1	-	CASSSYGGLAGPDEQFF	TGCGCCAGCAGCTCCTATGGAGGACTAGCGGGACCCGATGAGCAGTTCTTC
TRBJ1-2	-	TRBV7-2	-	CASSLDIYGYTF	TGTGCCAGCAGCTTAGACATCTATGGCTACACCTTC
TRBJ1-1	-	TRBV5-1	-	CASSTVFRDTEAFF	TGCGCCAGCAGCACAGTGTTCAGGGACACTGAAGCTTTCTTT
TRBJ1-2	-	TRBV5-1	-	CASSLSGGKGSYTF	TGCGCCAGCAGCTTGAGCGGGGGGAAAGGGAGCTACACCTTC
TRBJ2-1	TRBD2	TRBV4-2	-	CASSRDSGNSYNEQFF	TGTGCCAGCAGCCGCGATAGCGGGAATTCCTACAATGAGCAGTTCTTC
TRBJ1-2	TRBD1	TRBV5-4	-	CASSSPGQGYGYTF	TGTGCCAGCAGCTCCCCGGGACAGGGCTATGGCTACACCTTC
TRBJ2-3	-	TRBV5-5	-	CASSSAGGSSTDTQYF	TGTGCCAGCAGCTCGGCGGGCGGATCTAGCACAGATACGCAGTATTTT
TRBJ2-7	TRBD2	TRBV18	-	CASSPGLAGGHEQYF	TGTGCCAGCTCTCCCGGACTAGCGGGAGGGCACGAGCAGTACTTC
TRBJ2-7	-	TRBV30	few	CAGSRAGSYEQYF	TGTGCCGGGTCGAGGGCAGGCTCCTACGAGCAGTACTTC
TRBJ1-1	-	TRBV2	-	CASLALQVNTEAFF	TGTGCCTCCCTTGCCCTACAGGTGAACACTGAAGCTTTCTTT
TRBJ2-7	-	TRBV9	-	CASSVALAGPSYEQYF	TGTGCCAGCAGCGTAGCTTTGGCGGGCCCTTCCTACGAGCAGTACTTC
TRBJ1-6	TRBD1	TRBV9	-	CASSGGQGAFSPLHF	TGTGCCAGCAGCGGGGGACAGGGGGCATTTTCACCCCTCCACTTT
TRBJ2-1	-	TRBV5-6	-	CASSFSLRHNEQFF	TGTGCCAGCAGCTTTTCTCTGCGTCACAATGAGCAGTTCTTC
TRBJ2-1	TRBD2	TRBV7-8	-	CASTILARGYNEQFF	TGTGCCAGCACGATACTAGCGCGCGGGTACAATGAGCAGTTCTTC
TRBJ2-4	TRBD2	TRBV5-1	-	CASSDGLAVYLAKNIQYF	TGCGCCAGCAGCGATGGACTAGCGGTTTATTTAGCCAAAAACATTCAGTACTTC
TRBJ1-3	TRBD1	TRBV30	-	CAWSWANRGLSGNTIYF	TGTGCCTGGAGTTGGGCGAACAGGGGACTCTCTGGAAACACCATATATTTT
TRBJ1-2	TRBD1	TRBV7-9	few	CASSSRRQGAGGYTF	TGTGCCAGCAGCTCGCGACGACAGGGGGCTGGAGGCTACACCTTC
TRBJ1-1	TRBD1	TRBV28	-	CASTQFTGGTEAFF	TGTGCCAGTACCCAATTCACAGGGGGCACTGAAGCTTTCTTT
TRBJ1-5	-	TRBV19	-	CASSTSHRYDRGNQPQHF	TGTGCCAGTAGTACCAGCCATCGTTATGACCGGGGCAATCAGCCCCAGCATTTT
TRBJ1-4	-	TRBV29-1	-	CSVRQTTNEKLFF	TGCAGCGTTCGACAGACAACTAATGAAAAACTGTTTTTT
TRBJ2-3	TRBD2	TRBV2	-	CASSERRELPDTQYF	TGTGCCAGCAGTGAAAGGCGGGAGCTCCCAGATACGCAGTATTTT
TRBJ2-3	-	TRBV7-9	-	CASSPGNGNTDTQYF	TGTGCCAGCAGCCCGGGAAACGGGAACACAGATACGCAGTATTTT